This T cell receptor beta chain was obtained from a study of identifying expanded T cells in peripheral blood. Study outcomes and limitations: Over about two and four weeks, about 16 and 19 clones changed, versus around 1.3 between replicates.

With regard to this clone: Antigen unknown.

Here immunoSEQ multiplex PCR was the method, and the copy in TCRdb shows in-frame clones only, minus some. The repertoire holds fewer than 130,000 clones, with around 89% as singletons. The V gene lost 4 bases and the J gene lost 6 bases, with 14 bases spanning the gap. The CDR3 sequence is 14 residues long. Germline CDR1 and CDR2: SGHNT and YYREEE (reference sequence). The chain is built from TRBV5-4 and TRBJ2-1; D could derive from TRBD1 or TRBD2 (6 bases each). The sample was blood. The origin of this receptor is a person aged 18-70 years in good health. The CDR3 DNA follows: TGTGCCAGCAGCCGCGGGACAAATATCAATGAGCAGTTCTTC. This codes for CASSRGTNINEQFF.